This T cell receptor beta chain derives from a study of CD8 T cells in Susac syndrome. V was shortened by 0 bases and J by 1 base, with 13 bases between the two germline ends. The CDR3 has 15 amino acids. CDR1 and CDR2 from the germline V gene are DFQATT and SNEGSKA (reference sequence). Negative magnetic isolation gave CD8+ and CD4+ cells; FACS enriched CD8+ TEMRA. RNA was extracted with the RNeasy kit, and a quantity of about 0.45 to 1 ug was reverse transcribed using random hexamers. Amplification of TCR beta CDR3 by immunoSEQ multiplex PCR spanned 54 Vbeta and 13 Jbeta. TCRdb analysed the immunoSEQ multiplex PCR reads with MiXCR anew, one entry per CDR3 protein. Of around 80,000 distinct CDR3 sequences listed, approximately 96% are singletons.

V gene TRBV20-1 combines with J gene TRBJ2-7; maybe TRBD2 (6 bases). The origin of this receptor is a human donor with Susac syndrome. Sequencing input: CD8+ T cells from PBMCs. CDR3 protein: CSARDPGGVSYEQYF. The CDR3 DNA reads as TGCAGTGCTAGAGATCCCGGCGGGGTTTCCTACGAGCAGTACTTC.